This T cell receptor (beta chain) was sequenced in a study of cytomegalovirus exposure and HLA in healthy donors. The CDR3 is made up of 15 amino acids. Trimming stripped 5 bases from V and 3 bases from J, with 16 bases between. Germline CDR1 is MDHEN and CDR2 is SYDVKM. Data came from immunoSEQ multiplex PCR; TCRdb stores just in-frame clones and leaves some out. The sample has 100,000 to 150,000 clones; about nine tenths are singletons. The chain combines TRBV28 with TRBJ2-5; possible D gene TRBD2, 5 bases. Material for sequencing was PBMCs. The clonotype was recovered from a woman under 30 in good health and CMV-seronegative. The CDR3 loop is CASSPGRGPEETQYF. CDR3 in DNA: TGTGCCAGCAGTCCCGGCCGAGGGCCGGAAGAGACCCAGTACTTC.